A single sample gave rise to the 29 T cell receptor beta chains below, sequenced in a study of a mutant IDH1 vaccine in newly diagnosed glioma. No antigen is known for these receptors. Measured with immunoSEQ multiplex PCR; TCRdb has only the in-frame clones, and not every one. The table records roughly 110,000 clones, almost 90% of them present only once. The sample's time point: week 11, during vaccination. The content of each vaccine dose was 300 ug of mutant IDH1 20-mer peptide, and topical imiquimod accompanied it. Sample: PBMCs, taken from a glioma patient whose treatment included an IDH1 peptide vaccine. These TCRs come from a woman aged 50 to 60 with glioma.

This chain connects TRBV6-1 to TRBJ2-5, with 11 bases that match TRBD2. Trimming at V came to 7 bases and at J to 5 bases, leaving 9 bases not matched to a gene. This CDR3 spans 15 amino acids. Germline V gene data show CDR1 as MNHNS and CDR2 as SASEGT. CDR3 DNA sequence: TGTGCCAGCACCGAGTTAGCGGGAGGGCCTGAGACCCAGTACTTC. Translating it yields CASTELAGGPETQYF.

In its sample, this clone was seen once. V usage is TRBV6-5 and J usage is TRBJ1-1; 11 bases align to TRBD1. The trim removed 4 bases at V and 8 bases at J, leaving 9 bases unmatched. The CDR3 has 15 residues. The germline V gene encodes CDR1 MNHEY and CDR2 SVGAGI. This CDR3 reads CASSSPGQGVSEAFF. CDR3 sequence (DNA): TGTGCCAGCAGTTCTCCGGGACAGGGGGTATCCGAAGCTTTCTTT.

The V call is TRBV27, the J call TRBJ2-3, with D tentatively TRBD2 (6 bases). The CDR3 consists of 14 residues. V was pared by 7 bases and J by 0 bases, with 11 bases between. The germline CDR1 and CDR2 sequences are MNHEY and SMNVEV (reference sequence). CDR3 region: CASTRSGSTDTQYF. As DNA, the CDR3 is TGTGCCAGCACCCGTAGCGGTAGCACAGATACGCAGTATTTT.

With respect to this clone: The sample has other DNA sequences that encode this CDR3 too. V gene TRBV9 combines with J gene TRBJ2-3, with D tentatively TRBD2 (6 bases). Trimming took off 2 bases at V and 1 base at J, with 11 bases between the two ends. Germline loops: CDR1 SGDLS, CDR2 YYNGEE. The CDR3 length is 15 residues. The CDR3 is CASSVGGSGTDTQYF. The CDR3, as DNA: TGTGCCAGCAGCGTGGGAGGTAGCGGCACAGATACGCAGTATTTT. The variable domain in full, with the rest retrieved from reference TRBV9 and TRBJ2-3, is DSGVTQTPKHLITATGQRVTLRCSPRSGDLSVYWYQQSLDQGLQFLIQYYNGEERAKGNILERFSAQQFPDLHSELNLSSLELGDSALYFCASSVGGSGTDTQYFGPGTRLTVL.

The rearrangement links TRBV28 to TRBJ1-2, with 7 bases matching TRBD1. J gave up 3 bases and V 5 bases, and 9 bases lay outside the gene matches. CDR3 length equals 15 residues. The germline V gene has CDR1 MDHEN and CDR2 SYDVKM. CDR3 in DNA: TGTGCCAGCAGTCCCGGCGGGACAGCGTACTATGGCTACACCTTC. Its protein is CASSPGGTAYYGYTF.

The chain uses TRBV7-3 and TRBJ2-3, with D hard to call. The length of the CDR3 is 12 residues. The germline gives CDR1 SGHTA, CDR2 FQGTGA. The germline V and J ends were trimmed by 5 bases and 1 base, with 4 bases remaining between them. CDR3 DNA: TGTGCCAGCAGCACCGGCACAGATACGCAGTATTTT. The encoded protein is CASSTGTDTQYF.

A note on this clone: Other DNA sequences of this sample code for an identical CDR3. Written as DNA, the CDR3 is TGCGCCAGCAGCTTGGAAGGACAGGGACTTTATGGCTACACCTTC. This sequence encodes CASSLEGQGLYGYTF. The V gene is TRBV5-1, the J gene TRBJ1-2; TRBD1 matches at 8 bases. CDR1 and CDR2 (germline): SGHRS, YFSETQ. V was clipped by 0 bases and J by 5 bases; unmatched bases: 6. This CDR3 spans 15 amino acids.

V usage is TRBV11-2 and J usage is TRBJ2-7; TRBD2 matches at 13 bases. The CDR3 has 16 residues. Unmatched junction bases numbered 7, after V lost 4 bases and J lost 4 bases. The germline V gene encodes CDR1 SGHAT and CDR2 FQNNGV. CDR3 loop: CASSSSGTSGTYEQYF. CDR3 coding DNA: TGTGCCAGCAGCTCCTCTGGGACTAGCGGGACATACGAGCAGTACTTC. Full variable domain (rest looked up from reference TRBV11-2 and TRBJ2-7): EAGVAQSPRYKIIEKRQSVAFWCNPISGHATLYWYQQILGQGPKLLIQFQNNGVVDDSQLPKDRFSAERLKGVDSTLKIQPAKLEDSAVYLCASSSSGTSGTYEQYFGPGTRLTVT.

J is TRBJ2-1 and V is TRBV10-3; D may be TRBD2 (7 bases). The CDR3 is made up of 14 amino acids. Trimming removed 2 bases at V and 9 bases at J, with 14 bases between. Germline CDR1 and CDR2: ENHRY and SYGVKD. The DNA for the CDR3 is TGTGCCATCAGTGAGAGGGGGGGCCGAAGTGAGCAGTTCTTC. Its translation is CAISERGGRSEQFF.

This chain links TRBV11-2 with TRBJ2-1; 9 bases line up with TRBD1. The length of the CDR3 is 15 residues. Trimming removed 5 bases from V and 4 bases from J; junction bases left unmatched: 6. CDR1 is SGHAT, CDR2 FQNNGV, per germline. The CDR3 DNA reads TGTGCCAGCAGCGTGGGACAGGGAATTTACAATGAGCAGTTCTTC. Protein product: CASSVGQGIYNEQFF.

This chain connects TRBV7-8 to TRBJ2-3; unclear D gene. This CDR3 has 14 residues. The V and J ends lost 1 base and 2 bases respectively, with 7 bases between them. The germline V gene encodes CDR1 SGHVS and CDR2 FQNEAQ. CDR3 in amino acids: CASSLGSNTDTQYF. Written as DNA, the CDR3 is TGTGCCAGCAGCTTAGGATCGAACACAGATACGCAGTATTTT.

V gene TRBV5-1 combines with J gene TRBJ1-4, with TRBD1 as a possible D gene (6 bases). Deletions cut 4 bases from V and 7 bases from J, with 14 bases between. This CDR3 spans 14 amino acids. Germline values: CDR1 SGHRS, CDR2 YFSETQ. In DNA, the CDR3 is TGCGCCAGCAGCCTGGGGGGCTCGGGTGAAAAACTGTTTTTT. This gives the protein CASSLGGSGEKLFF.

The J gene is TRBJ1-1, the V gene TRBV5-6; perhaps TRBD1 as D (5 bases). The CDR3 totals 14 residues. Trimming left V 7 bases short and J 0 bases short, with 13 bases between. Germline assignment: CDR1 SGHDT and CDR2 YYEEEE. For the CDR3, the DNA is TGTGCCAGCTCGAGGGGACGGATGAACACTGAAGCTTTCTTT. Protein product: CASSRGRMNTEAFF.

The rearrangement joins TRBV28 to TRBJ2-5, with 7 bases lining up with TRBD2. CDR3 size: 15 residues. The ends lost 5 bases at V and 5 bases at J; junction bases unmatched: 11. Germline CDR1 MDHEN, CDR2 SYDVKM. CDR3 nucleotide sequence: TGTGCCAGCAGTCCGTGGGGGGGTTTTACGGAGACCCAGTACTTC. It codes for CASSPWGGFTETQYF.

The chain recombines TRBV28 with TRBJ2-7, with 9 bases aligning to TRBD1. The V segment lost 6 bases and the J segment 2 bases; nucleotides outside the gene matches: 8. The CDR3 runs 15 residues. Germline lookup yields CDR1 MDHEN and CDR2 SYDVKM. CDR3 nucleotide sequence: TGTGCCAGCAGGCTTGGGACAGGGAGGGCCTACGAGCAGTACTTC. It encodes CASRLGTGRAYEQYF. The full variable domain, completed using reference TRBV28 and TRBJ2-7, is DVKVTQSSRYLVKRTGEKVFLECVQDMDHENMFWYRQDPGLGLRLIYFSYDVKMKEKGDIPEGYSVSREKKERFSLILESASTNQTSMYLCASRLGTGRAYEQYFGPGTRLTVT.

This clone was counted a single time. The rearrangement uses TRBV28 and TRBJ2-2; 8 bases match TRBD2. The germline gives CDR1 MDHEN, CDR2 SYDVKM. The CDR3 loop spans 15 amino acids. The V gene end was trimmed by 5 bases and the J gene end by 5 bases; junction bases not matched to a gene: 7. CDR3 DNA: TGTGCCAGCAGTCTGAGCGGGAGTCGGACCGGGGAGCTGTTTTTT. Translated, it gives CASSLSGSRTGELFF.

For the CDR3, the DNA is TGTGCCAGCAGTTACGCCACGGAAGAGCAGTACTTC. It specifies CASSYATEEQYF. The V and J genes are TRBV6-6 and TRBJ2-7, with unresolved D. Germline lookup yields CDR1 MNHNY and CDR2 SVGAGI (reference sequence). This CDR3 is 12 amino acids long. The V end was cut by 2 bases, the J end by 7 bases, with 9 bases between.

The rearrangement links TRBV10-3 to TRBJ2-7; 9 nucleotides match TRBD2. Germline trimming cut 2 bases from V and 1 base from J; bases unmatched to any gene: 3. The CDR3 is 15 residues long. Germline lookup yields CDR1 ENHRY and CDR2 SYGVKD. CDR3 bases: TGTGCCATCAGTGAGGGCGGGAGGGGGTCCTACGAGCAGTACTTC. Encoded protein: CAISEGGRGSYEQYF.

This clone was seen a handful of times. The chain employs TRBV9 and TRBJ2-3; 8 positions agree with TRBD2. Germline CDR1 is SGDLS and CDR2 is YYNGEE. V trimming: 0 bases; J trimming: 4 bases; junction bases outside the gene matches: 4. The CDR3 sequence is 15 residues long. CDR3 loop: CASSVVSGGADTQYF. The CDR3 DNA follows: TGTGCCAGCAGCGTAGTATCGGGAGGGGCAGATACGCAGTATTTT.

This clone was counted only a few times. The chain employs TRBV6-5 and TRBJ2-1; no reliable D call. The CDR3 is made up of 12 amino acids. Trimming stripped 6 bases from V and 3 bases from J, with 6 bases between. Germline V gene data show CDR1 as MNHEY and CDR2 as SVGAGI. The CDR3 spells CASRNFYNEQFF. DNA of the CDR3: TGTGCCAGCAGGAATTTCTACAATGAGCAGTTCTTC.

The chain recombines TRBV6-1 with TRBJ2-4; D is unresolved. Germline CDR1 is MNHNS and CDR2 is SASEGT. V lost 5 bases and J lost 8, with 10 bases in between. The CDR3 spans 12 residues. The CDR3 DNA is TGTGCCAGCAGTCCCACCGAGGACATTCAGTACTTC. Translating gives CASSPTEDIQYF.

In nucleotides, the CDR3 is TGCGCCAGCAGCTGGACTAGCGGCCCCTTGGTGGATACGCAGTATTTT. This translates into CASSWTSGPLVDTQYF. The chain couples TRBV5-1 to TRBJ2-3, with 10 nucleotides matching TRBD2. CDR3 length: 16 residues. Looked up from germline, CDR1 is SGHRS and CDR2 is YFSETQ. The V and J ends lost 3 bases and 6 bases, in that order; junction bases with no gene match: 10.

This chain links TRBV9 with TRBJ2-7; 7 bases agree with TRBD2. V gave up 4 bases and J gave up 5 bases; unmatched junction bases: 12. The CDR3 is 15 residues long. From germline, CDR1 is SGDLS and CDR2 YYNGEE. DNA of the CDR3: TGTGCCAGCAGCCCCCATGCGGGAGACGTTAACGAGCAGTACTTC. It translates to CASSPHAGDVNEQYF.

The chain couples TRBV7-9 to TRBJ2-7; 12 bases fit TRBD1. V lost 4 bases to trimming and J lost 7 bases; unmatched junction nucleotides: 2. Germline V gene lookup returns CDR1 SEHNR and CDR2 FQNEAQ (reference sequence). There are 13 residues in the CDR3. The CDR3 spells CASSWDRGREQYF. Written as DNA, the CDR3 is TGTGCCAGCAGCTGGGACAGGGGGCGGGAGCAGTACTTC.

The chain joins TRBV25-1 to TRBJ2-2; 13 nucleotides agree with TRBD2. CDR1 is MGHDK and CDR2 is SYGVNS in the germline V gene. This CDR3 has 17 residues. J lost 1 base, V lost 6 bases, and 5 bases had no gene match. In DNA form, the CDR3 reads TGTGCCAGCAGGGAGACTAGCGGGAGGATGAACACCGGGGAGCTGTTTTTT. Encoded protein: CASRETSGRMNTGELFF.

This chain uses TRBV28 with TRBJ2-7; 7 nucleotides agree with TRBD2. The junction had 13 bases not matched to a gene; V was cut back by 5 bases and J by 3 bases. The CDR3 runs to 16 residues. Germline CDR1 is MDHEN and CDR2 is SYDVKM. CDR3 nucleotides: TGTGCCAGCAGTGCTCCGGGGACTATATATCGCTACGAGCAGTACTTC. Its protein is CASSAPGTIYRYEQYF. Using reference TRBV28 and TRBJ2-7 for the parts outside the CDR3, the full variable domain is DVKVTQSSRYLVKRTGEKVFLECVQDMDHENMFWYRQDPGLGLRLIYFSYDVKMKEKGDIPEGYSVSREKKERFSLILESASTNQTSMYLCASSAPGTIYRYEQYFGPGTRLTVT.

The chain links TRBV29-1 to TRBJ2-3; D tentatively fits TRBD1 or TRBD2 (5 bases each). The V and J ends lost 7 bases and 4 bases respectively, with 12 bases between them. The CDR3 has 12 amino acids. Germline V CDR1 and CDR2: SQVTM, ANQGSEA. Here the CDR3 reads CSAGEGPDTQYF. The CDR3 DNA reads as TGCAGCGCAGGAGAGGGACCAGATACGCAGTATTTT.

The chain has TRBV18 and TRBJ2-1; TRBD1 aligns across 8 bases. Germline V CDR1 and CDR2: KGHSH, LQKENI. V shed 5 bases, J shed 10 bases, and the junction held 10 bases outside the gene matches. The length of the CDR3 is 14 residues. CDR3 sequence (DNA): TGTGCCAGCTCAATCCGGGACAGGTTCTGGGAGCAGTTCTTC. Its translation: CASSIRDRFWEQFF.

V usage is TRBV18 and J usage is TRBJ1-1, with 8 bases lining up with TRBD1. The CDR3 consists of 13 residues. With 3 bases clipped from V and 11 bases from J, the junction kept 8 bases outside the gene matches. Germline lookup yields CDR1 KGHSH and CDR2 LQKENI. CDR3: CASSPTSGGSAFF. DNA for the CDR3: TGTGCCAGCTCACCTACCTCAGGGGGCAGCGCTTTCTTT.